The clone carrying this T cell receptor (beta chain) was seen a few times. Its target is unknown. V was clipped by 6 bases and J by 0 bases; unmatched bases: 8. Germline CDR1 reads SQVTM; CDR2 reads ANQGSEA. This CDR3 has 15 residues. The data originate from a study of T-cell memory formation after mild COVID-19. TCRdb analysed the 5' RACE reads with MiXCR anew, one entry per CDR3 protein. The sample yields about 610,000 distinct CDR3 sequences, around 16% seen once. Study results and caveats: Second-wave clones that peaked on day 37 lacked confirmed SARS-CoV-2 specificity.

The chain is built from TRBV29-1 and TRBJ2-7, with 10 bases that match TRBD2. The TCR comes from an adult woman who had mild COVID-19 (a few samples of this study predate the infection). Cell type and time point are not known. The sequenced sample consisted of PBMCs or a T cell subset sorted from them (not recorded which). Here the CDR3 reads CSVSFGLADSYEQYF. Written as DNA, the CDR3 is TGCAGCGTCTCTTTCGGACTAGCGGACTCCTACGAGCAGTACTTC.